These T cell receptor beta chains were read from a single sample in a study of beta chain features in type 1 diabetes. TCRdb keeps only in-frame clones here, not all; method: immunoSEQ multiplex PCR. The data show a few hundred thousand clones, roughly 31% seen once. The sample comprised naive CD4+ T cells from blood. These receptors were obtained from a man aged 18 to 29 in good health. Each CDR3 is given with its conserved first and last residue. Each record gives: J gene, V gene, D gene, clone size, CDR3 DNA, CDR3 protein. The D gene is left open where the match is weak. A clone size is listed for some rows: how often the clone was seen (once, few, many), or a class if it is expanded.

TRBJ2-1 | TRBV27 | TRBD2 | - | TGTGCCAGCAGTTTATTGGGAGGGAGCAATGAGCAGTTCTTC | CASSLLGGSNEQFF
TRBJ2-1 | TRBV29-1 | - | - | TGCAGCGTTGAAGGATCTAGCCCGGGGTACAATGAGCAGTTCTTC | CSVEGSSPGYNEQFF
TRBJ1-4 | TRBV30 | TRBD1 | - | TGTGCCTGGAGTGCCGGACAGGGGCGGGAAAAACTGTTTTTT | CAWSAGQGREKLFF
TRBJ2-7 | TRBV7-2 | - | - | TGTGCCAGCAGCTTAGAACAGATCGGCGAGCAGTACTTC | CASSLEQIGEQYF
TRBJ2-2 | TRBV7-9 | TRBD2 | - | TGTGCCAGCAGCTTACCTAGCGGAAGCGGGGAGCTGTTTTTT | CASSLPSGSGELFF
TRBJ2-7 | TRBV15 | - | few | TGTGCCACCAGCAGGGGCAGGGGCTACGAGCAGTACTTC | CATSRGRGYEQYF
TRBJ2-1 | TRBV29-1 | - | - | TGCAGCACCAGACAGCGCTTGAACAATGAGCAGTTCTTC | CSTRQRLNNEQFF
TRBJ2-1 | TRBV30 | - | - | TGTGCCTGGAACCGGGCTCCCTACAATGAGCAGTTCTTC | CAWNRAPYNEQFF
TRBJ2-1 | TRBV19 | TRBD1 | - | TGTGCCAGTAGTAAAACTACGGGACAGCGTTTTAGGGAGCAGTTCTTC | CASSKTTGQRFREQFF
TRBJ2-1 | TRBV7-9 | TRBD1 | - | TGTGCCAGCAGCTCTACCTCAGGGGGCCCAGGCAATGAGCAGTTCTTC | CASSSTSGGPGNEQFF
TRBJ1-4 | TRBV30 | - | few | TGTGCCTGGAGGGGGAACAATGAAAAACTGTTTTTT | CAWRGNNEKLFF
TRBJ2-5 | TRBV7-8 | - | - | TGTGCCAGCAGCACCCGCGTCCCCAGGGGAGAGACCCAGTACTTC | CASSTRVPRGETQYF
TRBJ2-7 | TRBV30 | - | few | TGTGCCTGGAGTGTACTCCGAGGAGCCGAGCAGTACTTC | CAWSVLRGAEQYF
TRBJ2-5 | TRBV23-1 | - | few | TGCGAAAGAGAACCGGAGACCCAGTACTTC | CEREPETQYF
TRBJ2-7 | TRBV30 | TRBD1 | - | TGTGCCTGGAGTGTAGGGACAGGGCCCTACGAGCAGTACTTC | CAWSVGTGPYEQYF
TRBJ1-2 | TRBV29-1 | - | - | TGCAGCGTTGAATCAACGGGTTATGGCTACACCTTC | CSVESTGYGYTF
TRBJ2-3 | TRBV7-2 | - | few | TGTGCCAGCAGTCCGAGTTGGGATACGCAGTATTTT | CASSPSWDTQYF
TRBJ2-1 | TRBV5-1 | TRBD2 | - | TGCGCCAGCAGCCCAGGGCTAGCGGGCTACAATGAGCAGTTCTTC | CASSPGLAGYNEQFF
TRBJ2-3 | TRBV30 | - | - | TGTGCCTGGAGTCGCCATTCGGGAGTGATTTCTAGCACAGATACGCAGTATTTT | CAWSRHSGVISSTDTQYF
TRBJ2-7 | TRBV7-9 | - | few | TGTGCCAGCAGCTTAGCGGGGGGATCCTACGAGCAGTACTTC | CASSLAGGSYEQYF
TRBJ1-1 | TRBV30 | - | few | TGTGCCTGGAGTGTACAGGGAAACACTGAAGCTTTCTTT | CAWSVQGNTEAFF
TRBJ2-7 | TRBV7-2 | TRBD2 | - | TGTGCCAGCAGCTCCCAGCGGGACTCCTACGAGCAGTACTTC | CASSSQRDSYEQYF
TRBJ2-2 | TRBV29-1 | - | few | TGCAGCGTTGTCAGGGCCGGGGAGCTGTTTTTT | CSVVRAGELFF
TRBJ2-5 | TRBV29-1 | - | few | TGCAGCGTTGACACTCTGGATGTAGGGGAGACCCAGTACTTC | CSVDTLDVGETQYF
TRBJ1-5 | TRBV7-9 | - | few | TGTGCCAGCAGCGCGGGCTTAAGGGCAATCAGGCATTTT | CASSAGLRAIRHF
TRBJ2-7 | TRBV19 | TRBD2 | - | TGTGCCAGTAGTATAGAACGACTAGCGTCTTACGAGCAGTACTTC | CASSIERLASYEQYF
TRBJ2-7 | TRBV27 | - | few | TGTGCCAGCAGTTCACGGACACACGGGGCTCCGTACTTC | CASSSRTHGAPYF
TRBJ1-1 | TRBV29-1 | TRBD1 | few | TGCAGCGTGGCTACAGGGGGGAACACTGAAGCTTTCTTT | CSVATGGNTEAFF
TRBJ2-5 | TRBV28 | - | few | TGTGCCAGCAGGCCCTCAGAGTTTGGGCAAGAGACCCAGTACTTC | CASRPSEFGQETQYF
TRBJ2-7 | TRBV7-9 | - | - | TGTGCCAGCACCCTCGCGGCGGATGGCTCCTACGAGCAGTACTTC | CASTLAADGSYEQYF
TRBJ2-3 | TRBV18 | TRBD2 | - | TGTGCCAGCTCACCCTTGGCTAGCGGGACCACAGATACGCAGTATTTT | CASSPLASGTTDTQYF
TRBJ2-1 | TRBV29-1 | - | few | TGCAGCGTTGAGTTCTATGAGCAGTTCTTC | CSVEFYEQFF
TRBJ2-1 | TRBV15 | TRBD2 | few | TGTGCCACCAGCAGAGATACGGCTAGCGGGGCCAATGAGCAGTTCTTC | CATSRDTASGANEQFF